The 12 T cell receptor beta chains in this list originate from one sample, sequenced in a study of T cells in Graves' hyperthyroidism and ophthalmopathy (dated by TCRdb to the late 2010s). The library relied on multiplex PCR. Sequencing used an Illumina HiSeq 2000. The TCR beta CDR3 regions were amplified from RNA transcripts. For the first round of RT-PCR on the TCR CDR3, the HTBI primer set was used together with the Qiagen OneStep RT-PCR kit. In-frame beta chains were kept once TCRdb had trimmed the public reads at Q25 with fastp and called clones with MiXCR. Every entry covers one CDR3 protein and lists the most common genes and DNA from its rows. This sample comprises about 610,000 distinct CDR3 sequences, about 15% of them detected only once. Of the sample, 3.5% to 4.5% is held by the ten largest clones. Material for sequencing was blood. The origin of the receptors is a woman aged 40 to 55 with Graves' ophthalmopathy.

The chain carries TRBV19 and TRBJ1-2, with 9 bases aligning to TRBD1. The V segment lost 5 bases and the J segment 7 bases; nucleotides outside the gene matches: 8. CDR1 is LNHDA, CDR2 SQIVND, per germline (reference sequence). The CDR3 runs to 14 residues. The CDR3 DNA is TGTGCCAGTAGTGCGGGACAGGGTACGGCTGGCTACACCTTC. Amino acid sequence: CASSAGQGTAGYTF.

This clonotype has at least ten counts. This chain connects TRBV6-2 or TRBV6-3 to TRBJ1-5; D may be TRBD1 (6 bases). The CDR3 covers 13 residues. The germline CDR1 and CDR2 sequences are MNHEY and SVGEGT. Trimming removed 6 bases from V and 9 bases from J, with 15 bases in between. The DNA for the CDR3 is TGTGCCAGCAGGCTAACAGGGACTTGGCCCCAGCATTTT. This sequence encodes CASRLTGTWPQHF.

This rearrangement joins TRBV7-9 to TRBJ1-5, with 11 bases lining up with TRBD1. Germline CDR1 SEHNR, CDR2 FQNEAQ (reference sequence). V was clipped by 3 bases and J by 4 bases; unmatched bases: 2. This CDR3 is built from 15 residues. In DNA form, the CDR3 reads TGTGCCAGCAGCTTGGACAGGGGGCAGAATCAGCCCCAGCATTTT. Translation: CASSLDRGQNQPQHF.

In its sample, this clonotype was seen a few times. The chain links TRBV18 to TRBJ1-1; D not certain. V lost 4 bases and J 6 bases, leaving 12 bases between the germline ends. The CDR3 has 13 amino acids. Germline CDR1 is KGHSH and CDR2 is LQKENI. The CDR3 region is CASSLSLYPEAFF. The CDR3 coding sequence is TGTGCCAGCTCACTCAGCCTCTATCCTGAAGCTTTCTTT. The variable domain in full, completed from reference TRBV18 and TRBJ1-1, reads NAGVMQNPRHLVRRRGQEARLRCSPMKGHSHVYWYRQLPEEGLKFMVYLQKENIIDESGMPKERFSAEFPKEGPSILRIQQVVRGDSAAYFCASSLSLYPEAFFGQGTRLTVV.

This clonotype was detected ten times or more. The chain is built from TRBV20-1 and TRBJ2-7; D remains unclear. V was clipped by 3 bases and J by 3 bases, with 12 bases between them. The CDR3 is 13 amino acids. Germline CDR1 and CDR2: DFQATT and SNEGSKA (reference sequence). The CDR3 sequence is CSASWIDGYEQYF. The CDR3 nucleotides are TGCAGTGCTAGTTGGATAGATGGCTACGAGCAGTACTTC.

The sample holds a few counts of this clonotype. The rearrangement uses TRBV4-2 and TRBJ2-7; 10 nucleotides match TRBD2. Germline V gene data show CDR1 as LGHNA and CDR2 as YNFKEQ. The CDR3 length is 17 residues. Trimming at V came to 5 bases and at J to 3 bases, leaving 13 bases not matched to a gene. The CDR3 region is CASSDGGDSGRVYEQYF. The CDR3 DNA is TGTGCCAGCAGCGACGGGGGGGACAGCGGGAGGGTCTACGAGCAGTACTTC.

This clonotype showed up just a few times. The chain couples TRBV9 to TRBJ2-2; D remains unclear. With 0 bases removed from V and 5 bases from J, the gap between germline ends came to 5 bases. The germline gives CDR1 SGDLS, CDR2 YYNGEE. This CDR3 spans 13 amino acids. This chain's CDR3 is CASSVGSTGELFF. The CDR3 coding sequence is TGTGCCAGCAGCGTAGGGTCTACCGGGGAGCTGTTTTTT.

This clonotype was counted many times. The rearrangement links TRBV27 to TRBJ1-1; D unresolved. Trimming took off 2 bases at V and 0 bases at J, with 16 bases between the two ends. The V gene's germline CDR1 is MNHEY and CDR2 SMNVEV (reference sequence). The CDR3 length is 17 residues. CDR3 amino acids: CASSLRLTDFMNTEAFF. Here the CDR3 DNA reads TGTGCCAGCAGTTTACGCTTAACAGACTTCATGAACACTGAAGCTTTCTTT.

CDR3 bases: TGTGCCAGCAGTCGACTACTAGCGGGAGTTTCTGGTGAGACCCAGTACTTC. Its translation: CASSRLLAGVSGETQYF. The chain is built from TRBV6-2 or TRBV6-3 and TRBJ2-5, with 11 bases lining up with TRBD2. V gave up 5 bases and J gave up 5 bases; unmatched junction bases: 13. Germline assignment: CDR1 MNHEY and CDR2 SVGEGT. The CDR3 length is 17 residues.

In its sample, this clonotype was seen a few times. The chain combines TRBV6-1 with TRBJ1-2, with 7 bases fitting TRBD1. The CDR3 has 12 residues. Germline-derived CDR1 and CDR2 are MNHNS and SASEGT. Trimming removed 6 bases from V and 7 bases from J; junction bases left unmatched: 5. The CDR3 sequence is CASRTGTAGYTF. The CDR3 region has the DNA TGTGCCAGCAGAACCGGGACAGCTGGCTACACCTTC.

The chain links TRBV28 to TRBJ2-7; possibly TRBD1 or TRBD2 for D (6 bases each). The CDR3 covers 13 residues. Trimming removed 8 bases at V and 5 bases at J, with 16 bases between. Looked up from germline, CDR1 is MDHEN and CDR2 is SYDVKM. DNA of the CDR3: TGTGCCAGCGCCGGGGGCCCCCCCAACGAGCAGTACTTC. Protein product: CASAGGPPNEQYF.

This clonotype was observed many times. As DNA, the CDR3 is TGTGCCAGCAGCCCCAGTTGGGATGCCTACGAGCAGTACTTC. Translating it yields CASSPSWDAYEQYF. The chain is built from TRBV6-5 and TRBJ2-7; no definite D call. The CDR3 covers 14 residues. CDR1 and CDR2 (germline): MNHEY, SVGAGI. Trimming removed 6 bases at V and 2 bases at J, with 14 bases between.